Presented here are 19 T cell receptor beta chains from one specimen sequenced in a study of blood T cell repertoires in COVID-19. Repertoires were generated with immunoSEQ multiplex PCR, while TCRdb's copy carries only in-frame clones and drops some. The sample shows around 30,000 clones, around nine tenths of them seen only once. Material for sequencing was peripheral blood. All receptors derive from a human donor in a cohort sampled during active COVID-19. The donor label of this sample is uncertain.

The V and J genes are TRBV10-3 and TRBJ1-1; D gene ambiguous. The CDR3 has 13 residues. Trimming cost V 9 bases and J 0 bases, with 11 bases left between them. CDR1 is ENHRY, CDR2 SYGVKD, per germline. The CDR3 is CAMGGGLNTEAFF. CDR3 sequence (DNA): TGTGCCATGGGCGGAGGATTGAACACTGAAGCTTTCTTT.

The gene calls are TRBV11-2 and TRBJ2-7, with D perhaps matching TRBD1 (6 bases). Germline CDR1 reads SGHAT; CDR2 reads FQNNGV. This CDR3 has 15 amino acids. Trimming pared 2 bases from V and 4 bases from J, leaving 15 bases between. For the CDR3, the DNA is TGTGCCAGCAGCTTAAGGGGGACGGGTGGGTACGAGCAGTACTTC. Translation gives CASSLRGTGGYEQYF.

V and J are TRBV3-1 (or the pseudogene TRBV3-2) and TRBJ2-3; 10 bases agree with TRBD2. CDR3 length equals 15 residues. V shed 2 bases, J shed 3 bases, and the junction held 2 bases outside the gene matches. The germline gives CDR1 LGHDT, CDR2 YNNKEL (reference sequence). CDR3 sequence reads: CASSQLAGVTDTQYF. CDR3 in DNA: TGTGCCAGCAGCCAACTAGCGGGAGTTACAGATACGCAGTATTTT.

By proportion, this clone is medium-sized. This rearrangement joins TRBV5-1 to TRBJ2-3; 8 positions match TRBD2. The V and J ends lost 4 bases and 0 bases, in that order; junction bases with no gene match: 10. This CDR3 is 17 amino acids long. Germline V gene sequence: CDR1 SGHRS, CDR2 YFSETQ. The DNA for the CDR3 is TGCGCCAGCAGCCACCGGGGTAGCGGGGTAAGCACAGATACGCAGTATTTT. Encoded protein: CASSHRGSGVSTDTQYF.

J is TRBJ2-6 and V is TRBV5-4; D uncertain. This CDR3 is built from 15 residues. Trimming removed 0 bases from V and 3 bases from J, with 7 bases in between. Germline loops: CDR1 SGHNT, CDR2 YYREEE (reference sequence). DNA for the CDR3: TGTGCCAGCAGCTTGGATATTTATGGGGCCAACGTCCTGACTTTC. Translating gives CASSLDIYGANVLTF. The complete variable domain, with remaining parts taken from reference TRBV5-4 and TRBJ2-6, reads ETGVTQSPTHLIKTRGQQVTLRCSSQSGHNTVSWYQQALGQGPQFIFQYYREEENGRGNFPPRFSGLQFPNYSSELNVNALELDDSALYLCASSLDIYGANVLTFGAGSRLTVL.

A few counts support this clone. The V and J genes are TRBV7-3 and TRBJ2-1; TRBD2 matches at 9 bases. Germline V gene lookup returns CDR1 SGHTA and CDR2 FQGTGA. The junction had 12 bases not matched to a gene; V was cut back by 5 bases and J by 7 bases. The CDR3 has 16 residues. The CDR3, as DNA: TGTGCCAGCAGCCCCCAGGGCGGGAGGGCCCGAAATGAGCAGTTCTTC. Residues: CASSPQGGRARNEQFF.

J is TRBJ2-3 and V is TRBV11-3, with D hard to call. CDR3 length: 16 amino acids. The germline gives CDR1 SGHNT, CDR2 YENEEA. Trimming took 1 base from V and 2 from J, leaving 13 bases between them. The CDR3 here is CASSLGVAEITDTQYF. Written as DNA, the CDR3 is TGTGCCAGCAGCTTAGGAGTGGCGGAGATCACAGATACGCAGTATTTT.

The chain employs TRBV7-2 and TRBJ2-7, with D maybe TRBD1 (6 bases). Germline lookup yields CDR1 SGHTA and CDR2 FQGNSA. V lost 5 bases to trimming and J lost 6 bases, with 14 bases between them. This CDR3 has 13 residues. This CDR3 is CASSPGQGLEQYF. The CDR3 DNA sequence: TGTGCCAGCAGCCCTGGGCAGGGGCTCGAGCAGTACTTC.

The chain employs TRBV23-1 and TRBJ2-7; 11 nucleotides agree with TRBD2. TRBV23-1 is placed among ORFs of uncertain function. Trimming at V came to 0 bases and at J to 5 bases, leaving 9 bases not matched to a gene. The CDR3 is 17 amino acids. The CDR3 sequence: CASSQSSAGLAGDEQYF. CDR3 DNA sequence: TGCGCCAGCAGTCAATCGTCAGCCGGACTAGCGGGTGACGAGCAGTACTTC.

The rearrangement uses TRBV19 and TRBJ1-2; tentatively, D is TRBD1 (5 bases). V lost 6 bases and J 4 bases, leaving 12 bases between the germline ends. CDR3 size: 13 residues. Looked up from germline, CDR1 is LNHDA and CDR2 is SQIVND (reference sequence). DNA for the CDR3: TGTGCCAGTAGATCTACCGACAGCTATGGCTACACCTTC. Translating it yields CASRSTDSYGYTF. Full variable domain (rest looked up from reference TRBV19 and TRBJ1-2): DGGITQSPKYLFRKEGQNVTLSCEQNLNHDAMYWYRQDPGQGLRLIYYSQIVNDFQKGDIAEGYSVSREKKESFPLTVTSAQKNPTAFYLCASRSTDSYGYTFGSGTRLTVV.

This sequence joins TRBV5-1 and TRBJ2-3; TRBD2 matches 9 bases. The CDR3 contains 15 residues. Per germline, CDR1 SGHRS and CDR2 YFSETQ. The J segment lost 1 base and the V segment lost 2 bases, leaving 2 bases of the junction unmatched. The CDR3 sequence: CASSFSGRRTDTQYF. The CDR3 DNA sequence: TGCGCCAGCAGCTTTAGCGGGAGACGCACAGATACGCAGTATTTT.

This clone is a singleton in its sample. The V call is TRBV11-2, the J call TRBJ2-7; 8 nucleotides match TRBD1. The CDR3 runs 16 residues. Germline CDR1 is SGHAT and CDR2 is FQNNGV. The ends lost 2 bases at V and 2 bases at J; junction bases unmatched: 8. The CDR3 spells CASSLLAATGAYEQYF. The CDR3 nucleotides read TGTGCCAGCAGCTTACTTGCCGCGACAGGGGCCTACGAGCAGTACTTC.

The gene calls are TRBV24-1 and TRBJ1-2; D is perhaps TRBD1 (6 bases). Germline assignment: CDR1 KGHDR and CDR2 SFDVKD. V dropped 4 bases and J dropped 4 bases, with 15 bases sitting between them. The CDR3 is made up of 15 amino acids. The CDR3 coding sequence is TGTGCCACCAGTGACAATCCGGACAGCATCTATGGCTACACCTTC. The encoded protein is CATSDNPDSIYGYTF.

This clone was observed once. The chain combines TRBV2 with TRBJ1-4; the D is unclear. Germline-derived CDR1 and CDR2 are SNHLY and FYNNEI. The germline V and J ends were trimmed by 4 bases and 3 bases, with 9 bases remaining between them. CDR3 length equals 14 residues. The CDR3 region is CASSATRPNEKLFF. The DNA of the CDR3 is TGTGCCAGCAGTGCGACACGACCTAATGAAAAACTGTTTTTT. Combining the CDR3 with reference TRBV2 and TRBJ1-4 gives the whole variable domain EPEVTQTPSHQVTQMGQEVILRCVPISNHLYFYWYRQILGQKVEFLVSFYNNEISEKSEIFDDQFSVERPDGSNFTLKIRSTKLEDSAMYFCASSATRPNEKLFFGSGTQLSVL.

V is TRBV21-1 and J is TRBJ2-2; the table's D call of TRBD2 was not tested on the DNA. TRBV21-1 is designated a pseudogene. This CDR3 has 16 amino acids. The CDR3 DNA follows: TGTGCCAGCAGCAAAGAGGGACTGACGACCACCGGGGAGCTGTTTTTT. Translated: CASSKEGLTTTGELFF.

This chain links TRBV24-1 with TRBJ2-3; TRBD2 aligns across 7 bases. V lost 7 bases to trimming and J lost 2 bases; unmatched junction nucleotides: 5. CDR3 length equals 14 residues. The germline V gene has CDR1 KGHDR and CDR2 SFDVKD. The CDR3 DNA reads TGTGCCACCAGCCGGGACTACAACACAGATACGCAGTATTTT. Its translation: CATSRDYNTDTQYF.

V usage is TRBV14 and J usage is TRBJ1-4, with D perhaps matching TRBD1 (6 bases). Deletions cut 4 bases from V and 2 bases from J, with 14 bases between. Germline values: CDR1 SGHDN, CDR2 FVKESK. This CDR3 spans 16 amino acids. CDR3 bases: TGTGCCAGCAGCCCACACGGTACAGGGACTAATGAAAAACTGTTTTTT. Amino acids: CASSPHGTGTNEKLFF.

For the CDR3, the DNA is TGTGCCAGCAGTTTCTCTACGTGGGAGGGAAGCACAGATACGCAGTATTTT. Translation gives CASSFSTWEGSTDTQYF. This chain joins TRBV28 and TRBJ2-3, with 7 bases aligning to TRBD2. CDR3 length: 17 residues. The V gene's germline CDR1 is MDHEN and CDR2 SYDVKM. V trimming: 3 bases; J trimming: 0 bases; junction bases outside the gene matches: 9.

The V gene is TRBV18, the J gene TRBJ1-2; TRBD1 aligns across 7 bases. Germline V gene sequence: CDR1 KGHSH, CDR2 LQKENI. The CDR3 runs 14 residues. Trimming took 3 bases from V and 5 from J; bases not matched to a gene: 6. The CDR3 DNA reads as TGTGCCAGCTCACCCAGACAGGGAGAGTATGGCTACACCTTC. This encodes CASSPRQGEYGYTF. Full variable domain (remainder filled in from reference TRBV18 and TRBJ1-2): NAGVMQNPRHLVRRRGQEARLRCSPMKGHSHVYWYRQLPEEGLKFMVYLQKENIIDESGMPKERFSAEFPKEGPSILRIQQVVRGDSAAYFCASSPRQGEYGYTFGSGTRLTVV.